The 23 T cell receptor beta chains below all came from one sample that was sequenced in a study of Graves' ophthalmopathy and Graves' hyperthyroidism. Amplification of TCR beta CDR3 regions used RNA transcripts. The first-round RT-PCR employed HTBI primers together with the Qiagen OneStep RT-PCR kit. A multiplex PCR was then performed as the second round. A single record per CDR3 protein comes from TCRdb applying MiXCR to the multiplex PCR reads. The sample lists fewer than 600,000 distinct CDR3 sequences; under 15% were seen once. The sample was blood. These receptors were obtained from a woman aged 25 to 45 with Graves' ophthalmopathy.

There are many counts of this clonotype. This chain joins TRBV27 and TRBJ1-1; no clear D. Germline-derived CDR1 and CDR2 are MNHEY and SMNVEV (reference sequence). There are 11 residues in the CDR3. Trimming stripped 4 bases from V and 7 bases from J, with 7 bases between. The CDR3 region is CASSSLFEAFF. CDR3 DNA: TGTGCCAGCAGTTCCCTCTTTGAAGCTTTCTTT.

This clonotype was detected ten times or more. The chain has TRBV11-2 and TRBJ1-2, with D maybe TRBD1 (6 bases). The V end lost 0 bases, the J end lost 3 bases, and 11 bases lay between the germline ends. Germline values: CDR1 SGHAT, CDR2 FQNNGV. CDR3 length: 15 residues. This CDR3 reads CASSLEQGIYYGYTF. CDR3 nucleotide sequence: TGTGCCAGCAGCTTAGAACAGGGAATTTACTATGGCTACACCTTC.

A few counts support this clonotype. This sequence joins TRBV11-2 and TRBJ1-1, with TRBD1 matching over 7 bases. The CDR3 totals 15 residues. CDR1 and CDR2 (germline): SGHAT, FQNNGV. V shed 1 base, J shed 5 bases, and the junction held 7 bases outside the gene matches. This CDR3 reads CASSLVETGITEAFF. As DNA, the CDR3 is TGTGCCAGCAGCTTAGTCGAGACAGGGATTACTGAAGCTTTCTTT.

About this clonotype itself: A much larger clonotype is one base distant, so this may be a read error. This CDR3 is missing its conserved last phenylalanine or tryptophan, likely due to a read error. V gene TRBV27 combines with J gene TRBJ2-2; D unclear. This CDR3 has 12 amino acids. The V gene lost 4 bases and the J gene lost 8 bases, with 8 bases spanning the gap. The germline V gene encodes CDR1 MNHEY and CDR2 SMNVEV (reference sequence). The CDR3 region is CASSSLFGELFL. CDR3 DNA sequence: TGTGCCAGCAGTTCCCTATTTGGGGAGCTGTTTTTG.

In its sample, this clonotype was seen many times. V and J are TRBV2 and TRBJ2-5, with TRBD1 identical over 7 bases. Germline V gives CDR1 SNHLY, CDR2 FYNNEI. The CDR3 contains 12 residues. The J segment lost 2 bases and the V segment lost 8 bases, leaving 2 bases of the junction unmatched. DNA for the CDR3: TGTGCCAGCGGGACAGATCAAGAGACCCAGTACTTC. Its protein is CASGTDQETQYF.

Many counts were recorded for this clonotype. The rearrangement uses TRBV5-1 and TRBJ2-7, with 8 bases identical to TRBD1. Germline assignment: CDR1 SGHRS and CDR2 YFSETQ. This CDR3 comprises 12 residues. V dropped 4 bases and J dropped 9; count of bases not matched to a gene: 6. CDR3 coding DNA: TGCGCCAGCAGCACAGGACAGGGTGCGCAGTACTTC. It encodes CASSTGQGAQYF.

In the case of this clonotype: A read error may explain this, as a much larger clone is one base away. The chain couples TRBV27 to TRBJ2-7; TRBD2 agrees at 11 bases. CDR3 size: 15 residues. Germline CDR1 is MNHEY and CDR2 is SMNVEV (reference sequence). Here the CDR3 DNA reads TGTGCCAGCAGTTTATTGGGACTAGCGGAATACGAGCAGTGCTTC. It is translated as CASSLLGLAEYEQCF.

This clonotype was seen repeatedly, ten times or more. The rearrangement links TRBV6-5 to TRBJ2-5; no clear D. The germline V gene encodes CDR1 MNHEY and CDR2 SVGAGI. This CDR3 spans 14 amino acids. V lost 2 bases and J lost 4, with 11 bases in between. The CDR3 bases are TGTGCCAGCAGTTACCCGGGCCAAGGAGAGACCCAGTACTTC. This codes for CASSYPGQGETQYF.

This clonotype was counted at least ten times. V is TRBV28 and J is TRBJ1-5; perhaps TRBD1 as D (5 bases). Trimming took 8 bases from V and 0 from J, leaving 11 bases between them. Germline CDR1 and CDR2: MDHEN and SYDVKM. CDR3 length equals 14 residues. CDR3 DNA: TGTGCCAGCCTGTTAGGGGATAGCAATCAGCCCCAGCATTTT. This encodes CASLLGDSNQPQHF.

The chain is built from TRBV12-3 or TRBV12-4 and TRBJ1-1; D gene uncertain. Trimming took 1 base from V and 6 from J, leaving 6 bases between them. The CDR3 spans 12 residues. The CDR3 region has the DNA TGTGCCAGCAGTTTAGTACCCCCTGAAGCTTTCTTT. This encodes CASSLVPPEAFF.

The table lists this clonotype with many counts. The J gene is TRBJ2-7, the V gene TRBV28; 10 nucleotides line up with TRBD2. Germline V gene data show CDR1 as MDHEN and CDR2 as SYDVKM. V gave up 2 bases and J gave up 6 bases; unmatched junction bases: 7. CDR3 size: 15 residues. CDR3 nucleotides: TGTGCCAGCAGTTTACCCCTAGCGGGAGAGCCCGAGCAGTACTTC. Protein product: CASSLPLAGEPEQYF.

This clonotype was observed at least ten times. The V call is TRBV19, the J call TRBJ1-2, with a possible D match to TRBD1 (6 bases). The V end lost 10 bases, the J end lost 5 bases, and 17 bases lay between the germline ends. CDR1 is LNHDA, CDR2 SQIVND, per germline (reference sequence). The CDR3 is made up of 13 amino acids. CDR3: CATNPGGAYGYTF. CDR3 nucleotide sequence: TGTGCCACCAACCCTGGGGGGGCATATGGCTACACCTTC.

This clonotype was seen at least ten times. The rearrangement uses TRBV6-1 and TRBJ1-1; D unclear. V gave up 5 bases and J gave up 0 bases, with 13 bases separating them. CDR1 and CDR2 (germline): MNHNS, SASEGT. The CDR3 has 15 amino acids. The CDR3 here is CASSRRGTMNTEAFF. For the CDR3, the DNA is TGTGCCAGCAGTAGGAGAGGAACCATGAACACTGAAGCTTTCTTT.

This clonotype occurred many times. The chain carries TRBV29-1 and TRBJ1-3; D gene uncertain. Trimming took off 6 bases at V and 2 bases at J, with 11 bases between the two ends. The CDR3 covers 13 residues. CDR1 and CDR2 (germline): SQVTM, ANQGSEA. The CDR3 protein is CSVWGAAGNTIYF. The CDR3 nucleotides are TGCAGCGTCTGGGGTGCGGCTGGAAACACCATATATTTT.

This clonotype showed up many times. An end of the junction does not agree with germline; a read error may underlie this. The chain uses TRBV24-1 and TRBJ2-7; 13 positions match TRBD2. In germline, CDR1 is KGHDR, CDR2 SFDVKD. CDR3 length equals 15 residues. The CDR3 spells CATSDRTSGGREQCF. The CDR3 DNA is TGTGCCACCAGTGATCGGACTAGCGGGGGCCGCGAGCAGTGCTTC.

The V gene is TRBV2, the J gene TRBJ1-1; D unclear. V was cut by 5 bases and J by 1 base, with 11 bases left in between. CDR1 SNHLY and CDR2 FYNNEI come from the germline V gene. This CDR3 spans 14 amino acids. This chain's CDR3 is CASSSYDKNTEAFF. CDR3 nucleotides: TGTGCCAGCAGTAGTTATGACAAGAACACTGAAGCTTTCTTT.

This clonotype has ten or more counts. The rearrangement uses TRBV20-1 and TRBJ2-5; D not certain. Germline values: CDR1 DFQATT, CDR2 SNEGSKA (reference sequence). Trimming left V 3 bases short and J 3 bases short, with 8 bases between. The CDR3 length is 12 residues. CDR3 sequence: CSASRSKETQYF. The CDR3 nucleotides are TGCAGTGCTAGTCGGAGTAAAGAGACCCAGTACTTC.

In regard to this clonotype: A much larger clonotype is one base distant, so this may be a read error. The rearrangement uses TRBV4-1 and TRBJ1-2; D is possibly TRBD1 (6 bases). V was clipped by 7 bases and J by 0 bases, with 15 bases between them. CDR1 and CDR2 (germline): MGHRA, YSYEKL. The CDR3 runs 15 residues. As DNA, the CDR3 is TGCGCCAGCATCCACGCACAGGGAGCTAACTATGGCTACACCTTC. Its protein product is CASIHAQGANYGYTF.

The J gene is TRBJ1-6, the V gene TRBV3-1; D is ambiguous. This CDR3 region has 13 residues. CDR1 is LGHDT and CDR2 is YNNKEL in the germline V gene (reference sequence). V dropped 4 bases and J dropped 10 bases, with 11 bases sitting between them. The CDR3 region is CASSPLGPSPLHF. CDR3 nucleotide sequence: TGTGCCAGCAGCCCCCTGGGCCCATCACCCCTCCACTTT.

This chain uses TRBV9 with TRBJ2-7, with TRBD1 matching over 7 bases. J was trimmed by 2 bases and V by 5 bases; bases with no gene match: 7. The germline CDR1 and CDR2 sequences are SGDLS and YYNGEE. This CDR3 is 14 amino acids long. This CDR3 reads CASSSTGIPYEQYF. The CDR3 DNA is TGTGCCAGCAGTTCGACAGGGATCCCCTACGAGCAGTACTTC.

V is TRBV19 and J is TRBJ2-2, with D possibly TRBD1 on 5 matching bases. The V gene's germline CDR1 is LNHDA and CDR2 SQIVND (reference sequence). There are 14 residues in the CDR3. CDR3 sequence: CATDGRTNTGELFF. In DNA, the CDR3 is TGTGCGACAGACGGACGGACGAACACCGGGGAGCTGTTTTTT.

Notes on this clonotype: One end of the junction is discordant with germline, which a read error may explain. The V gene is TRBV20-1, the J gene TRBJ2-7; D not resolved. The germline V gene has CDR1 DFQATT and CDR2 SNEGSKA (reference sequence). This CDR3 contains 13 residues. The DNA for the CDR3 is TGCAGTGCTAGACAGGTAAATTTCTACGATCAGTACTTC. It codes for CSARQVNFYDQYF.

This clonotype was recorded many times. CDR3 nucleotide sequence: TGTGCCAGTAGTATTCGCGGGGGGAGGACCTACGAGCAGTACTTC. It translates to CASSIRGGRTYEQYF. The chain combines TRBV19 with TRBJ2-7, with 8 bases aligning to TRBD2. CDR1 is LNHDA and CDR2 is SQIVND in the germline V gene (reference sequence). The CDR3 sequence is 15 residues long. Trimming removed 3 bases from V and 2 bases from J; junction bases left unmatched: 6.